This TCR beta chain came from a study of shared clonotypes between healthy human individuals. As for the study in general: Three plates were used per donor for CD4 naive, three for CD4 memory, two for CD8 naive and one for CD8 memory. Broader study findings: Among donors, sharing of clonotypes was expected to be affected by sequencing depth.

Comment on this clone: No antigen is known for it.

The CDR3 covers 18 residues. The V segment lost 4 bases and the J segment 2 bases; nucleotides outside the gene matches: 14. Per the germline V gene, CDR1 is SGHVS and CDR2 is FQNEAQ. Template for every sorted-subset replicate PCR totaled about 0.2 ug DNA, 25,000 to 30,000 T cell genomes. Some clones are missing from TCRdb's copy, which holds only in-frame ones; the method was immunoSEQ multiplex PCR. The profile covers 600,000 to 750,000 clones, with roughly two thirds appearing a single time and more than 1.5% taken by the ten largest. The V call is TRBV7-8, the J call TRBJ2-3; TRBD2 aligns across 8 bases. This TCR was sampled from a woman aged 30 to 39 in good health. Material for sequencing was memory CD4+ T cells sorted from blood. Indicated subset: CD45RA-negative fraction. The CDR3 reads CASSSRSPREVATDTQYF. As DNA, the CDR3 is TGTGCCAGCAGCTCACGCTCCCCGCGGGAGGTAGCCACAGATACGCAGTATTTT.